This T cell receptor beta chain originates from a study of T cells in Graves' hyperthyroidism and ophthalmopathy. On the study more broadly: Before treatment of any kind, peripheral blood was taken at initial diagnosis. Study conclusions and caveats: Within blood appeared most thyroid clonotypes that had expanded above 0.001.

The investigators amplified TCR beta CDR3 regions from RNA transcripts. In the first-round RT-PCR of the TCR CDR3, the HTBI primer set was used. TCRdb re-derived calls from the multiplex PCR reads in MiXCR, one entry per CDR3 protein. The sample consists of some 580,000 distinct CDR3 sequences, around 15% of them appearing once. Fresh peripheral blood, approximately 10 ml, yielded the PBMCs. This clonotype was picked up many times. What it recognizes is unknown. The source of this sequence is a woman aged 35 to 49 with Graves' ophthalmopathy. Sequenced input: blood.

As DNA, the CDR3 is TGTGCCTGGAGTTCAGGGGTCGGTGAAGCTTTCTTT. Translated, it gives CAWSSGVGEAFF. The J gene is TRBJ1-1, the V gene TRBV30; D may be TRBD1 (6 bases). Germline values: CDR1 GTSNPN, CDR2 SVGIG (reference sequence). V gave up 2 bases and J gave up 7 bases, with 11 bases separating them. The CDR3 covers 12 residues. Combining the CDR3 with reference TRBV30 and TRBJ1-1 gives the whole variable domain SQTIHQWPATLVQPVGSPLSLECTVEGTSNPNLYWYRQAAGRGLQLLFYSVGIGQISSEVPQNLSASRPQDRQFILSSKKLLLSDSGFYLCAWSSGVGEAFFGQGTRLTVV.